A selection of T cell receptor beta chains follows, all from one sample in a study of blood T cell repertoires in COVID-19. The assay was immunoSEQ multiplex PCR, and TCRdb's table has in-frame clones only and misses some. Of a few hundred thousand clones in the sample, around 92% are singletons; the top ten hold 1.5% to 2%. The source material was peripheral blood. The receptors here all came from a woman aged 25 to 39 with COVID-19, enrolled during active disease. The CDR3 runs from the conserved cysteine through the conserved F or W. The D gene is left open where the match is weak. Size is stated for part of the rows, as once, few or many counts, or as a class when the clone is expanded.

V: TRBV2; length: 14; size: -; J: TRBJ2-3; D: TRBD2; CDR3: CASRPGLVTDTQYF; DNA: TGTGCCAGCAGGCCGGGACTAGTAACAGATACGCAGTATTTT
V: TRBV5-5; length: 15; size: -; J: TRBJ2-2; D: -; CDR3: CASSLEVRGTGELFF; DNA: TGTGCCAGCAGCTTGGAGGTCCGGGGGACCGGGGAGCTGTTTTTT
V: TRBV19; length: 14; size: -; J: TRBJ1-2; D: -; CDR3: CASSTTGTLYGYTF; DNA: TGTGCCAGTAGTACGACAGGTACCCTCTATGGCTACACCTTC
V: TRBV15; length: 15; size: -; J: TRBJ2-2; D: TRBD1; CDR3: CATSSGQGNTGELFF; DNA: TGTGCCACCAGCTCAGGACAGGGAAACACCGGGGAGCTGTTTTTT
V: TRBV5-5; length: 15; size: -; J: TRBJ1-1; D: TRBD1; CDR3: CASRFTGTVNTEAFF; DNA: TGTGCCAGCAGATTCACCGGGACAGTGAACACTGAAGCTTTCTTT
V: TRBV5-1; length: 13; size: -; J: TRBJ2-5; D: -; CDR3: CASSSGLKETQYF; DNA: TGCGCCAGCAGCTCCGGACTTAAAGAGACCCAGTACTTC
V: TRBV30; length: 20; size: -; J: TRBJ2-6; D: TRBD1; CDR3: CAWSVPLGQGDVSGANVLTF; DNA: TGTGCCTGGAGTGTACCCCTCGGACAGGGGGACGTGTCTGGGGCCAACGTCCTGACTTTC
V: TRBV4-1; length: 17; size: -; J: TRBJ2-1; D: TRBD2; CDR3: CASSRVEKRGGGNEQFF; DNA: TGCGCCAGCAGCCGAGTGGAAAAGCGGGGGGGCGGGAATGAGCAGTTCTTC
V: TRBV28; length: 14; size: -; J: TRBJ1-2; D: TRBD1; CDR3: CASSSQGADYGYTF; DNA: TGTGCCAGCAGTTCCCAGGGGGCGGACTATGGCTACACCTTC
V: TRBV6-2/TRBV6-3; length: 11; size: -; J: TRBJ2-7; D: -; CDR3: CASSEGREQYF; DNA: TGTGCCAGCAGTGAGGGTAGGGAGCAGTACTTC
V: TRBV5-4; length: 14; size: -; J: TRBJ1-2; D: -; CDR3: CASSPAGFNYGYTF; DNA: TGTGCCAGCAGTCCGGCGGGGTTTAACTATGGCTACACCTTC
V: TRBV10-2; length: 14; size: -; J: TRBJ1-6; D: TRBD1; CDR3: CASSAGTGNSPLHF; DNA: TGCGCCAGCAGTGCCGGGACAGGGAATTCACCCCTCCACTTT
V: TRBV7-9; length: 16; size: once; J: TRBJ1-3; D: TRBD1; CDR3: CASRPTGTGAGNTIYF; DNA: TGTGCCAGCAGACCAACCGGGACAGGGGCAGGAAACACCATATATTTT
V: TRBV7-9; length: 12; size: -; J: TRBJ1-4; D: -; CDR3: CASSPEVGKLFF; DNA: TGTGCCAGCAGCCCGGAGGTCGGAAAACTGTTTTTT
V: TRBV2; length: 13; size: -; J: TRBJ2-2; D: -; CDR3: CASSVKGLGELFF; DNA: TGTGCCAGCAGTGTAAAGGGGCTCGGGGAGCTGTTTTTT
V: TRBV18; length: 13; size: once; J: TRBJ1-3; D: -; CDR3: CASSPSSGNTIYF; DNA: TGTGCCAGCTCACCATCGTCCGGAAACACCATATATTTT
V: TRBV5-1; length: 14; size: few; J: TRBJ1-1; D: TRBD1; CDR3: CASSFGTGLTEAFF; DNA: TGCGCCAGCAGCTTCGGGACAGGGCTTACTGAAGCTTTCTTT
V: TRBV13; length: 15; size: -; J: TRBJ2-2; D: -; CDR3: CASSLALGGTGELFF; DNA: TGTGCCAGCAGCTTAGCCCTAGGAGGAACCGGGGAGCTGTTTTTT
V: TRBV28; length: 12; size: few; J: TRBJ1-2; D: -; CDR3: CASSGPRGYYTF; DNA: TGTGCCAGCAGTGGTCCTAGGGGGTACTACACCTTC
V: TRBV5-1; length: 14; size: -; J: TRBJ2-1; D: -; CDR3: CASSLDRADNEQFF; DNA: TGCGCCAGCAGCTTGGACAGGGCGGACAATGAGCAGTTCTTC
V: TRBV30; length: 11; size: -; J: TRBJ1-2; D: -; CDR3: CAWSRDSGYTF; DNA: TGTGCCTGGAGCCGGGACTCAGGCTACACCTTC
V: TRBV27; length: 14; size: -; J: TRBJ2-3; D: TRBD1; CDR3: CASSNDRDGDTQYF; DNA: TGTGCCAGCAGTAACGACAGGGACGGAGATACGCAGTATTTT
V: TRBV3-1/TRBV3-2; length: 15; size: once; J: TRBJ2-1; D: TRBD2; CDR3: CASSHGGGTYNEQFF; DNA: TGTGCCAGCAGCCACGGCGGGGGTACCTACAATGAGCAGTTCTTC
V: TRBV12-3/TRBV12-4; length: 13; size: -; J: TRBJ1-5; D: -; CDR3: CASSQSLNQPQHF; DNA: TGTGCCAGCAGTCAATCCCTAAATCAGCCCCAGCATTTT
V: TRBV7-9; length: 11; size: -; J: TRBJ1-1; D: -; CDR3: CASRSDTEAFF; DNA: TGTGCCAGCAGATCCGACACTGAAGCTTTCTTT
V: TRBV6-5; length: 14; size: -; J: TRBJ1-1; D: -; CDR3: CASSYSRVNTEAFF; DNA: TGTGCCAGCAGTTACTCCAGGGTGAACACTGAAGCTTTCTTT
V: TRBV5-4; length: 13; size: -; J: TRBJ2-3; D: -; CDR3: CASSFQGGNTQYF; DNA: TGTGCCAGCAGCTTCCAGGGTGGGAATACGCAGTATTTT
V: TRBV2; length: 17; size: -; J: TRBJ1-6; D: -; CDR3: CASSERRVVSYNSPLHF; DNA: TGTGCCAGCAGTGAACGAAGAGTGGTGTCCTATAATTCACCCCTCCACTTT
V: TRBV6-6; length: 15; size: -; J: TRBJ1-2; D: -; CDR3: CASSSPFGGAYGYTF; DNA: TGTGCCAGCAGTTCCCCATTTGGGGGGGCGTATGGCTACACCTTC
V: TRBV5-1; length: 18; size: -; J: TRBJ2-2; D: TRBD1; CDR3: CASSFRDRVPTNTGELFF; DNA: TGCGCCAGCAGCTTCCGGGACAGAGTACCTACTAACACCGGGGAGCTGTTTTTT
V: TRBV3-1/TRBV3-2; length: 12; size: -; J: TRBJ2-1; D: -; CDR3: CASSQRLNEQFF; DNA: TGTGCCAGCAGCCAACGGTTAAATGAGCAGTTCTTC
V: TRBV7-7; length: 14; size: -; J: TRBJ2-2; D: -; CDR3: CASSLDINTGELFF; DNA: TGTGCCAGCAGCTTAGACATTAACACCGGGGAGCTGTTTTTT
V: TRBV2; length: 15; size: -; J: TRBJ1-5; D: TRBD1; CDR3: CASSERDRGHQPQHF; DNA: TGTGCCAGCAGTGAAAGGGACAGGGGTCATCAGCCCCAGCATTTT
V: TRBV7-8; length: 11; size: -; J: TRBJ1-1; D: -; CDR3: CASSGHTEAFF; DNA: TGTGCCAGCAGCGGCCACACTGAAGCTTTCTTT
V: TRBV24-1; length: 15; size: -; J: TRBJ1-2; D: TRBD1; CDR3: CATSESGQGARGYTF; DNA: TGTGCCACCAGTGAATCCGGACAGGGGGCGCGTGGCTACACCTTC
V: TRBV6-5; length: 13; size: -; J: TRBJ1-2; D: -; CDR3: CASRGGGNYGYTF; DNA: TGTGCCAGCCGCGGGGGCGGAAACTATGGCTACACCTTC
V: TRBV5-1; length: 14; size: -; J: TRBJ2-5; D: -; CDR3: CASSLARGQETQYF; DNA: TGCGCCAGCAGCTTGGCCAGAGGGCAAGAGACCCAGTACTTC
V: TRBV5-1; length: 15; size: -; J: TRBJ2-1; D: TRBD1; CDR3: CASSDRTGGYNEQFF; DNA: TGCGCCAGCAGCGACCGGACAGGGGGATACAATGAGCAGTTCTTC
V: TRBV6-2/TRBV6-3; length: 15; size: -; J: TRBJ1-1; D: TRBD1; CDR3: CASSYADRVNTEAFF; DNA: TGTGCCAGCAGTTACGCGGACAGGGTGAACACTGAAGCTTTCTTT